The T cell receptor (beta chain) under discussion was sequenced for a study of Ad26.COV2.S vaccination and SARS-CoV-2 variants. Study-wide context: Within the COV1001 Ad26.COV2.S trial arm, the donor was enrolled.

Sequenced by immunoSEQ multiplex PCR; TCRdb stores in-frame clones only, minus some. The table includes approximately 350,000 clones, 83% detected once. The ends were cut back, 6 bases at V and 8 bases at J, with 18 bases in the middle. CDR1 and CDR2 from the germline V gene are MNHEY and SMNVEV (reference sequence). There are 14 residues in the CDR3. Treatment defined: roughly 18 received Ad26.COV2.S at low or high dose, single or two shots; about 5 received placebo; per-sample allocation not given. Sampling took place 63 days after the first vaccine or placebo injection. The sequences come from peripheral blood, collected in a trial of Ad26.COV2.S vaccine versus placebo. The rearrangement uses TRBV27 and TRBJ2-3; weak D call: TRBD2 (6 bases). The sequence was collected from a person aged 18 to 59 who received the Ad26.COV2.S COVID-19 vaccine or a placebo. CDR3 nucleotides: TGTGCCAGCAGCTTACCCCCTGTCGGGGGTACGCAGTATTTT. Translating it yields CASSLPPVGGTQYF.